Listed below are T cell receptor beta chains from one sample, sequenced in a study of blood T cell repertoires in COVID-19. Generated by immunoSEQ multiplex PCR, the TCRdb table keeps only in-frame clones and is missing some. The profile covers approximately 250,000 clones, with approximately 84% appearing a single time and 0.98% taken by the ten largest. The sequencing input was peripheral blood. The source is a man aged 35 to 55 with acute or convalescent COVID-19. Both conserved end residues are part of each CDR3. The order of the fields is clone size, J gene, D gene, V gene, CDR3 protein. The D gene is left open where the match is weak. Size values are once, few and many counts, or a class for expanded clones, and some rows have none.

clone_size: -
j_call: TRBJ2-7
d_call: TRBD2
v_call: TRBV5-1
cdr3_aa: CASSLGLAGARGGQYF

clone_size: -
j_call: TRBJ1-6
d_call: -
v_call: TRBV19
cdr3_aa: CASSMESSYNSPLHF

clone_size: -
j_call: TRBJ2-3
d_call: TRBD2
v_call: TRBV11-2
cdr3_aa: CASSLGVAGGQDTQYF

clone_size: -
j_call: TRBJ1-5
d_call: -
v_call: TRBV28
cdr3_aa: CASSLSGRNNQPQHF

clone_size: -
j_call: TRBJ2-3
d_call: TRBD1
v_call: TRBV24-1
cdr3_aa: CATSEPTGGNTDTQYF

clone_size: -
j_call: TRBJ1-6
d_call: -
v_call: TRBV28
cdr3_aa: CASTAWGVRSYNSPLHF

clone_size: few
j_call: TRBJ1-3
d_call: TRBD1
v_call: TRBV6-5
cdr3_aa: CASRAPGQLRNTIYF

clone_size: -
j_call: TRBJ1-5
d_call: TRBD1
v_call: TRBV15
cdr3_aa: CATRIRQGRLIFSNQPQHF

clone_size: -
j_call: TRBJ1-6
d_call: -
v_call: TRBV29-1
cdr3_aa: CSVATSGEALHF

clone_size: few
j_call: TRBJ2-2
d_call: -
v_call: TRBV4-1
cdr3_aa: CASSPIRDSGELFF

clone_size: -
j_call: TRBJ1-1
d_call: -
v_call: TRBV30
cdr3_aa: CAWTRRPDTEAFF

clone_size: -
j_call: TRBJ1-2
d_call: TRBD1
v_call: TRBV4-3
cdr3_aa: CASSLTGGVIYGYTF

clone_size: -
j_call: TRBJ2-2
d_call: -
v_call: TRBV10-1
cdr3_aa: CASRDPGGPLFF

clone_size: -
j_call: TRBJ1-5
d_call: -
v_call: TRBV5-1
cdr3_aa: CASSLTGMNQPQHF

clone_size: few
j_call: TRBJ1-1
d_call: -
v_call: TRBV3-1/TRBV3-2
cdr3_aa: CASSQESGYPTEAFF

clone_size: -
j_call: TRBJ1-4
d_call: TRBD1
v_call: TRBV5-5
cdr3_aa: CASSRQGAGEKLFF

clone_size: -
j_call: TRBJ2-1
d_call: TRBD1
v_call: TRBV4-1
cdr3_aa: CASSHGTGGEGQFF

clone_size: few
j_call: TRBJ1-5
d_call: TRBD1
v_call: TRBV27
cdr3_aa: CASSADRGQQPQHF

clone_size: -
j_call: TRBJ2-1
d_call: -
v_call: TRBV30
cdr3_aa: CARMDRNEQFF

clone_size: -
j_call: TRBJ1-1
d_call: TRBD1
v_call: TRBV7-6
cdr3_aa: CASTAGQQNTEAFF

clone_size: -
j_call: TRBJ1-2
d_call: TRBD1
v_call: TRBV6-2/TRBV6-3
cdr3_aa: CASSTYRGMKDGYTF

clone_size: -
j_call: TRBJ2-1
d_call: TRBD1
v_call: TRBV5-1
cdr3_aa: CASSSRTGIVGEQFF

clone_size: -
j_call: TRBJ2-2
d_call: -
v_call: TRBV6-4
cdr3_aa: CASSVEDSNTGELFF

clone_size: -
j_call: TRBJ1-4
d_call: TRBD1
v_call: TRBV2
cdr3_aa: CASNRDRVEKLFF

clone_size: -
j_call: TRBJ1-1
d_call: -
v_call: TRBV6-5
cdr3_aa: CASSYAGSALEAFF

clone_size: few
j_call: TRBJ2-7
d_call: TRBD1
v_call: TRBV6-2/TRBV6-3
cdr3_aa: CASSGTGGIYEQYF

clone_size: -
j_call: TRBJ1-2
d_call: TRBD1
v_call: TRBV7-9
cdr3_aa: CASSLGRDSTNYGYTF

clone_size: -
j_call: TRBJ1-4
d_call: TRBD1
v_call: TRBV3-1/TRBV3-2
cdr3_aa: CASSSTGKDEKLFF

clone_size: -
j_call: TRBJ1-1
d_call: TRBD1
v_call: TRBV7-9
cdr3_aa: CASSFGTGITEAFF

clone_size: -
j_call: TRBJ2-1
d_call: TRBD2
v_call: TRBV6-1
cdr3_aa: CASSGAGGLHEQFF

clone_size: -
j_call: TRBJ1-1
d_call: -
v_call: TRBV5-1
cdr3_aa: CASSLSGASAEAFF

clone_size: -
j_call: TRBJ1-5
d_call: TRBD1
v_call: TRBV19
cdr3_aa: CASSWTGGDGSNQPQHF

clone_size: once
j_call: TRBJ1-6
d_call: TRBD1
v_call: TRBV28
cdr3_aa: CASRPQGLTNSPLHF

clone_size: once
j_call: TRBJ1-6
d_call: -
v_call: TRBV6-5
cdr3_aa: CASQTQNSPLHF

clone_size: -
j_call: TRBJ1-6
d_call: TRBD1
v_call: TRBV7-8
cdr3_aa: CASSREPGQINSPLHF

clone_size: -
j_call: TRBJ2-3
d_call: -
v_call: TRBV7-2
cdr3_aa: CASSLASRGTDTQYF

clone_size: -
j_call: TRBJ1-2
d_call: -
v_call: TRBV7-9
cdr3_aa: CASSLGQQINLYGYTF

clone_size: -
j_call: TRBJ1-3
d_call: -
v_call: TRBV15
cdr3_aa: CASRTVAGNTIYF

clone_size: -
j_call: TRBJ2-7
d_call: TRBD1
v_call: TRBV5-8
cdr3_aa: CASSLAAGGYEQYF

clone_size: -
j_call: TRBJ1-2
d_call: -
v_call: TRBV5-4
cdr3_aa: CASSLIADYGYTF

clone_size: -
j_call: TRBJ1-2
d_call: TRBD1
v_call: TRBV5-4
cdr3_aa: CASSPTGVNGYTF

clone_size: -
j_call: TRBJ1-4
d_call: -
v_call: TRBV1
cdr3_aa: CTSIYQGSPDEKLFF

clone_size: -
j_call: TRBJ2-1
d_call: TRBD2
v_call: TRBV13
cdr3_aa: CASSLEAWLAGDNEQFF

clone_size: -
j_call: TRBJ1-2
d_call: -
v_call: TRBV5-1
cdr3_aa: CASTLSGWANYGYTF

clone_size: -
j_call: TRBJ1-5
d_call: -
v_call: TRBV20-1
cdr3_aa: CSASRRAFREYNQPQHF

clone_size: -
j_call: TRBJ1-1
d_call: TRBD1
v_call: TRBV5-6
cdr3_aa: CASSLSRTGHTEAFF